The 10 T cell receptor beta chains presented below share a single source sample, sequenced in a study of blood T cell repertoires in COVID-19. The method was immunoSEQ multiplex PCR; TCRdb's version includes in-frame clones alone and lacks a portion of them. The table records approximately 200,000 clones, roughly 94% of them present only once. Sequenced sample: peripheral blood. The receptors shown here come from a man aged 30 to 39 with COVID-19, enrolled during active disease.

CDR3 coding DNA: TGTGCCAGCAGCTTAGATCTGGATACGCAGTATTTT. Its protein is CASSLDLDTQYF. This sequence joins TRBV7-9 and TRBJ2-3; D is ambiguous. Germline CDR1 and CDR2: SEHNR and FQNEAQ (reference sequence). V was shortened by 1 base and J by 6 bases, with 5 bases between the two germline ends. The CDR3 has 12 residues.

The chain has TRBV7-9 and TRBJ1-1; 7 bases are a match to TRBD1. Losses at the gene ends were 5 bases for V and 2 bases for J; bases not matched to a gene: 8. The CDR3 runs 15 residues. Germline values: CDR1 SEHNR, CDR2 FQNEAQ (reference sequence). CDR3 DNA: TGTGCCAGCAGCAGAGAGGGGACAGCAAACACTGAAGCTTTCTTT. Residues: CASSREGTANTEAFF.

V usage is TRBV12-3 or TRBV12-4 and J usage is TRBJ2-1, with TRBD1 as a possible D gene (6 bases). The V gene lost 6 bases and the J gene lost 7 bases, with 13 bases spanning the gap. The CDR3 has 13 amino acids. DNA of the CDR3: TGTGCCAGCAGGATACCAGGGGTGAATGAGCAGTTCTTC. It codes for CASRIPGVNEQFF.

V usage is TRBV5-1 and J usage is TRBJ1-2; 7 positions match TRBD1. CDR1 is SGHRS and CDR2 is YFSETQ in the germline V gene. Trimming at V came to 3 bases and at J to 4 bases, leaving 12 bases not matched to a gene. The CDR3 spans 16 residues. CDR3 in amino acids: CASSSNGDSFLYGYTF. CDR3 bases: TGCGCCAGCAGCTCAAACGGGGACAGTTTCCTCTATGGCTACACCTTC.

In DNA, the CDR3 is TGCAGTGCTAGTGCATACAATGAGCAGTTCTTC. It encodes CSASAYNEQFF. The gene calls are TRBV20-1 and TRBJ2-1, with D hard to call. V lost 3 bases and J 4 bases, leaving 4 bases between the germline ends. The CDR3 has 11 residues. Germline V gene sequence: CDR1 DFQATT, CDR2 SNEGSKA (reference sequence).

J is TRBJ2-7 and V is TRBV12-3 or TRBV12-4; D is possibly TRBD2 (6 bases). The ends were cut back, 3 bases at V and 0 bases at J, with 6 bases in the middle. CDR3 length: 13 amino acids. CDR3 DNA sequence: TGTGCCAGCAGTTTCGGGGGCTCCTACGAGCAGTACTTC. It codes for CASSFGGSYEQYF.

The chain joins TRBV27 to TRBJ1-2; possible D gene TRBD1, 6 bases. Per the germline V gene, CDR1 is MNHEY and CDR2 is SMNVEV (reference sequence). Trimming took off 2 bases at V and 5 bases at J, with 15 bases between the two ends. The CDR3 totals 15 residues. The CDR3 DNA reads as TGTGCCAGCAGTTTAATCTCGGGGGGCGAATATGGCTACACCTTC. Translation: CASSLISGGEYGYTF.

The rearrangement uses TRBV12-5 and TRBJ1-3; possible D gene TRBD1, 6 bases. V lost 5 bases, J lost 0 bases, and 14 bases lay in between. The CDR3 contains 16 residues. Germline V lookup: CDR1 LGHNT, CDR2 FRNRAP. This CDR3 is CASGLQGARSGNTIYF. The CDR3 nucleotides are TGTGCTAGTGGTCTACAGGGAGCCCGCTCTGGAAACACCATATATTTT.

This clone was detected only a few times. The rearrangement joins TRBV11-1 to TRBJ2-5; the D is unclear. The V and J ends lost 2 bases and 2 bases respectively, with 6 bases between them. The CDR3 spans 13 residues. Germline V gives CDR1 SGHAT, CDR2 FQDESV (reference sequence). The CDR3 region is CASSLSYQETQYF. CDR3 sequence (DNA): TGTGCCAGCAGCTTAAGCTATCAAGAGACCCAGTACTTC.

The V and J genes are TRBV11-2 and TRBJ1-1; TRBD1 is a possible D gene (5 bases). CDR3 length: 14 amino acids. V dropped 3 bases and J dropped 0 bases, with 8 bases sitting between them. Germline lookup yields CDR1 SGHAT and CDR2 FQNNGV. The CDR3 DNA is TGTGCCAGCAGCTTGGGACTCCTGAACACTGAAGCTTTCTTT. Residues: CASSLGLLNTEAFF.